These 4 T cell receptor beta chains came from one sample sequenced in a study of T cell responses to AZD1222 COVID-19 vaccine. The repertoire was sequenced with immunoSEQ multiplex PCR; TCRdb's copy has only in-frame clones and lacks some. The sample has approximately 270,000 clones; about 94% are singletons. Sequencing used peripheral blood, obtained 28 days after the second AZD1222 dose. The receptors derive from an adult who received the AZD1222 COVID-19 vaccine.

This chain connects TRBV7-9 to TRBJ1-6; D not certain. The CDR3 consists of 16 residues. Germline loops: CDR1 SEHNR, CDR2 FQNEAQ (reference sequence). V lost 4 bases and J 6 bases, leaving 16 bases between the germline ends. In DNA, the CDR3 is TGTGCCAGCAGCTATACTTTTCAGAATGGTAATTCACCCCTCCACTTT. It codes for CASSYTFQNGNSPLHF.

The chain recombines TRBV7-9 with TRBJ2-7, with 11 bases fitting TRBD2. The CDR3 extends over 15 amino acids. The germline V gene has CDR1 SEHNR and CDR2 FQNEAQ (reference sequence). The V segment lost 3 bases and the J segment 7 bases; nucleotides outside the gene matches: 8. The CDR3 coding sequence is TGTGCCAGCAGCTTTGGTAGCGGGAGGGCCGGGGAGCAGTACTTC. Translation gives CASSFGSGRAGEQYF.

The rearrangement joins TRBV6-6 to TRBJ2-7; 10 bases fit TRBD2. The ends lost 2 bases at V and 6 bases at J; junction bases unmatched: 10. CDR3 size: 16 residues. In germline, CDR1 is MNHNY, CDR2 SVGAGI (reference sequence). The CDR3: CASSYQEWVAGGEQYF. The CDR3 coding sequence is TGTGCCAGCAGTTACCAGGAGTGGGTAGCGGGAGGCGAGCAGTACTTC.

The genes are TRBV28 and TRBJ2-7, with D unclear. V lost 6 bases to trimming and J lost 1 base, with 7 bases between them. This CDR3 contains 12 residues. Germline CDR1 reads MDHEN; CDR2 reads SYDVKM. CDR3 in DNA: TGTGCCAGCAGGAGGATTTCCTACGAGCAGTACTTC. Amino acid sequence: CASRRISYEQYF.